This T cell receptor beta chain stems from a study of shared clonotypes between healthy human individuals. Study-level results: Non-shared clonotypes displayed generation probabilities falling below those of clonotypes present in all four donors.

In regard to this clone: Its specificity is not known. This CDR3 is also generated by other DNA sequences in the sample.

V was trimmed by 2 bases and J by 8 bases, leaving 6 bases between them. The CDR3 is 11 residues long. Germline V gene lookup returns CDR1 MNHEY and CDR2 SVGAGI. As defined, naive CD8 cells were CD45RO-negative and positively selected for CCR7, with terminally differentiated effector memory CD45RA+ cells excluded. The assay was immunoSEQ multiplex PCR, and TCRdb's table has in-frame clones only and misses some. The table includes roughly 2,000,000 clones, 85% to 95% detected once. The chain is built from TRBV6-5 and TRBJ1-1; D perhaps matches TRBD1 (5 bases). This receptor was obtained from a man between 18 and 35 years old in good health. The specimen sequenced was naive CD8+ T cells sorted from blood. The CDR3: CASSYRGEAFF. In DNA form, the CDR3 reads TGTGCCAGCAGTTACCGGGGGGAAGCTTTCTTT.